This is a list of T cell receptor beta chains from one sample in a study of shared clonotypes between healthy human individuals. The data were produced by immunoSEQ multiplex PCR, yet TCRdb's version contains in-frame clones alone and is incomplete. The sample contains roughly 2.5 million clones, over 85% of which appear only once. The sample comprised naive CD4+ T cells sorted from blood. The receptors come from a man aged 18 to 30 in good health. CDR3s include the opening cysteine and the closing phenylalanine or tryptophan. D genes are given only for firm matches. Clone sizes are given selectively: once, few, many, or a class where the clone is expanded.

clone_size: NA; d_call: NA; v_call: TRBV2; j_call: TRBJ2-3; cdr3_aa: CATLIQGTSTDTQYF; cdr3_nt: TGTGCCACCCTGATCCAGGGGACTAGCACAGATACGCAGTATTTT
clone_size: once; d_call: NA; v_call: TRBV2; j_call: TRBJ2-7; cdr3_aa: CASSELLGRAYEQYF; cdr3_nt: TGTGCCAGCAGTGAACTATTAGGGCGGGCCTACGAGCAGTACTTC
clone_size: NA; d_call: NA; v_call: TRBV28; j_call: TRBJ1-5; cdr3_aa: CASSPRGAGNQPQHF; cdr3_nt: TGTGCCAGCAGCCCTCGAGGGGCAGGCAATCAGCCCCAGCATTTT
clone_size: once; d_call: TRBD1; v_call: TRBV2; j_call: TRBJ1-1; cdr3_aa: CATRTGEVAEAFF; cdr3_nt: TGTGCCACTAGGACAGGGGAGGTTGCTGAAGCTTTCTTT
clone_size: NA; d_call: TRBD2; v_call: TRBV25-1; j_call: TRBJ2-1; cdr3_aa: CASSTLTSGSYNEQFF; cdr3_nt: TGTGCCAGCAGTACTCTAACTAGCGGATCTTACAATGAGCAGTTCTTC
clone_size: NA; d_call: NA; v_call: TRBV28; j_call: TRBJ2-3; cdr3_aa: CASAGSTDTQYF; cdr3_nt: TGTGCCAGCGCGGGGAGCACAGATACGCAGTATTTT
clone_size: NA; d_call: TRBD2; v_call: TRBV7-8; j_call: TRBJ2-1; cdr3_aa: CASSLAWGLAASEQFF; cdr3_nt: TGTGCCAGCAGCTTAGCGTGGGGACTAGCAGCTTCGGAGCAGTTCTTC
clone_size: NA; d_call: TRBD1; v_call: TRBV5-4; j_call: TRBJ2-1; cdr3_aa: CASSYGQGGSYNEQFF; cdr3_nt: TGTGCCAGCAGCTACGGACAGGGGGGTTCCTACAATGAGCAGTTCTTC
clone_size: NA; d_call: TRBD2; v_call: TRBV29-1; j_call: TRBJ2-7; cdr3_aa: CSVPGTSGKSSYEQYF; cdr3_nt: TGCAGCGTTCCCGGGACTAGCGGGAAGAGCTCCTACGAGCAGTACTTC
clone_size: NA; d_call: TRBD2; v_call: TRBV27; j_call: TRBJ2-7; cdr3_aa: CASSLGTSVSAEQYF; cdr3_nt: TGTGCCAGCAGCTTAGGGACTAGCGTATCGGCCGAGCAGTACTTC
clone_size: NA; d_call: NA; v_call: TRBV6-1; j_call: TRBJ2-3; cdr3_aa: CATGRGGVADTQYF; cdr3_nt: TGTGCCACCGGCCGAGGGGGGGTCGCAGATACGCAGTATTTT
clone_size: NA; d_call: TRBD1; v_call: TRBV5-1; j_call: TRBJ1-1; cdr3_aa: CASSLRQGGTEAFF; cdr3_nt: TGCGCCAGCAGCCTGAGACAGGGCGGCACTGAAGCTTTCTTT
clone_size: NA; d_call: NA; v_call: TRBV29-1; j_call: TRBJ1-2; cdr3_aa: CSVVRMDLNYGYTF; cdr3_nt: TGCAGCGTTGTAAGAATGGATCTTAACTATGGCTACACCTTC
clone_size: NA; d_call: NA; v_call: TRBV15; j_call: TRBJ2-5; cdr3_aa: CATSRGPAGETQYF; cdr3_nt: TGTGCCACCAGCAGAGGACCAGCTGGGGAGACCCAGTACTTC
clone_size: NA; d_call: NA; v_call: TRBV6-5; j_call: TRBJ2-3; cdr3_aa: CASRGGAGSTDTQYF; cdr3_nt: TGTGCCAGCAGAGGGGGAGCGGGTAGCACAGATACGCAGTATTTT
clone_size: NA; d_call: NA; v_call: TRBV18; j_call: TRBJ1-3; cdr3_aa: CASSPTDTSSGNTIYF; cdr3_nt: TGTGCCAGCTCACCAACGGACACTTCTTCTGGAAACACCATATATTTT
clone_size: NA; d_call: TRBD1; v_call: TRBV18; j_call: TRBJ1-5; cdr3_aa: CASSPRRTGERNQPQHF; cdr3_nt: TGTGCCAGCTCACCACGTCGGACAGGGGAACGCAATCAGCCCCAGCATTTT
clone_size: once; d_call: NA; v_call: TRBV10-1; j_call: TRBJ2-3; cdr3_aa: CASSEDSTDTQYF; cdr3_nt: TGCGCCAGCAGCGAAGACAGCACAGATACGCAGTATTTT
clone_size: NA; d_call: NA; v_call: TRBV10-2; j_call: TRBJ2-7; cdr3_aa: CASRQWAGEQYF; cdr3_nt: TGCGCCAGCAGACAATGGGCGGGCGAGCAGTACTTC
clone_size: NA; d_call: NA; v_call: TRBV5-4; j_call: TRBJ1-2; cdr3_aa: CASSFSAGTYGYTF; cdr3_nt: TGTGCCAGCAGCTTTAGTGCGGGGACCTATGGCTACACCTTC
clone_size: NA; d_call: TRBD1; v_call: TRBV2; j_call: TRBJ1-1; cdr3_aa: CASLLTGGQTEAFF; cdr3_nt: TGTGCCAGCCTCCTAACAGGGGGCCAAACTGAAGCTTTCTTT
clone_size: NA; d_call: TRBD1; v_call: TRBV2; j_call: TRBJ1-5; cdr3_aa: CASSEGWQGAVSNQPQHF; cdr3_nt: TGTGCCAGCAGTGAAGGTTGGCAGGGGGCGGTGAGCAATCAGCCCCAGCATTTT
clone_size: NA; d_call: TRBD2; v_call: TRBV5-1; j_call: TRBJ2-1; cdr3_aa: CASSPLTSGAGEQFF; cdr3_nt: TGCGCCAGCAGCCCACTGACTAGCGGGGCTGGGGAGCAGTTCTTC
clone_size: NA; d_call: NA; v_call: TRBV5-1; j_call: TRBJ1-6; cdr3_aa: CASKIDGGNSPLHF; cdr3_nt: TGCGCCAGCAAGATCGACGGCGGAAATTCACCCCTCCACTTT
clone_size: NA; d_call: NA; v_call: TRBV5-6; j_call: TRBJ1-2; cdr3_aa: CASSLEKGPNYGYTF; cdr3_nt: TGTGCCAGCAGCTTGGAAAAAGGGCCTAACTATGGCTACACCTTC
clone_size: NA; d_call: NA; v_call: TRBV18; j_call: TRBJ1-5; cdr3_aa: CASSPFRLGGASNQPQHF; cdr3_nt: TGTGCCAGCTCACCATTTCGACTGGGGGGGGCGAGCAATCAGCCCCAGCATTTT
clone_size: NA; d_call: NA; v_call: TRBV20-1; j_call: TRBJ2-7; cdr3_aa: CSAGDVYEQYF; cdr3_nt: TGCAGTGCCGGGGACGTTTACGAGCAGTACTTC
clone_size: NA; d_call: NA; v_call: TRBV2; j_call: TRBJ1-5; cdr3_aa: CASQSEASSAYSNQPQHF; cdr3_nt: TGTGCCAGCCAAAGCGAGGCATCATCTGCCTATAGCAATCAGCCCCAGCATTTT
clone_size: NA; d_call: NA; v_call: TRBV7-9; j_call: TRBJ1-1; cdr3_aa: CASSSSNRINTEAFF; cdr3_nt: TGTGCCAGCAGCTCGTCCAACAGGATTAACACTGAAGCTTTCTTT
clone_size: NA; d_call: NA; v_call: TRBV28; j_call: TRBJ1-6; cdr3_aa: CASSEQINPSYNSPLHF; cdr3_nt: TGTGCCAGCAGCGAACAGATCAACCCCTCCTATAATTCACCCCTCCACTTT
clone_size: NA; d_call: NA; v_call: TRBV28; j_call: TRBJ2-1; cdr3_aa: CASSPDRNEQFF; cdr3_nt: TGTGCCAGCAGTCCGGACAGAAATGAGCAGTTCTTC
clone_size: NA; d_call: TRBD1; v_call: TRBV2; j_call: TRBJ2-7; cdr3_aa: CASSGDRGANEQYF; cdr3_nt: TGTGCCAGCAGCGGGGACAGGGGGGCGAACGAGCAGTACTTC
clone_size: NA; d_call: TRBD1; v_call: TRBV2; j_call: TRBJ1-4; cdr3_aa: CASRGTGFGGKLFF; cdr3_nt: TGTGCCAGCAGGGGGACAGGGTTTGGGGGAAAACTGTTTTTT
clone_size: NA; d_call: TRBD2; v_call: TRBV5-4; j_call: TRBJ2-1; cdr3_aa: CASSTGTSDFF; cdr3_nt: TGTGCCAGCAGCACCGGGACTAGCGACTTCTTC
clone_size: NA; d_call: NA; v_call: TRBV14; j_call: TRBJ2-1; cdr3_aa: CASSQDGRGHEQFF; cdr3_nt: TGTGCCAGCAGCCAAGATGGGCGGGGCCATGAGCAGTTCTTC
clone_size: NA; d_call: NA; v_call: TRBV10-3; j_call: TRBJ2-2; cdr3_aa: CAIAPTGRQNTGELFF; cdr3_nt: TGTGCCATCGCGCCGACAGGGAGGCAAAACACCGGGGAGCTGTTTTTT
clone_size: NA; d_call: NA; v_call: TRBV7-6; j_call: TRBJ2-6; cdr3_aa: CASSLEGGAGANVLTF; cdr3_nt: TGTGCCAGCAGCTTAGAAGGAGGGGCCGGGGCCAACGTCCTGACTTTC
clone_size: NA; d_call: NA; v_call: TRBV7-6; j_call: TRBJ1-6; cdr3_aa: CASSLESRAKNSPLHF; cdr3_nt: TGTGCCAGCAGCTTAGAGTCAAGGGCGAAAAATTCACCCCTCCACTTT
clone_size: NA; d_call: TRBD1; v_call: TRBV4-3; j_call: TRBJ1-2; cdr3_aa: CASSRPGQGPYGYTF; cdr3_nt: TGCGCCAGCAGCCGACCGGGACAGGGGCCTTATGGCTACACCTTC
clone_size: NA; d_call: NA; v_call: TRBV5-6; j_call: TRBJ2-2; cdr3_aa: CASSLVGYVDTGELFF; cdr3_nt: TGTGCCAGCAGCTTGGTAGGGTATGTGGACACCGGGGAGCTGTTTTTT
clone_size: NA; d_call: NA; v_call: TRBV27; j_call: TRBJ1-6; cdr3_aa: CASSLASGASPLHF; cdr3_nt: TGTGCCAGCAGTTTGGCCAGCGGAGCTTCACCCCTCCACTTT
clone_size: NA; d_call: NA; v_call: TRBV28; j_call: TRBJ1-2; cdr3_aa: CASSLWGASNYGYTF; cdr3_nt: TGTGCCAGCAGTTTATGGGGGGCTTCTAACTATGGCTACACCTTC
clone_size: once; d_call: TRBD2; v_call: TRBV7-2; j_call: TRBJ2-5; cdr3_aa: CASSTPLAGVETQYF; cdr3_nt: TGTGCCAGCAGCACACCCCTAGCGGGAGTAGAGACCCAGTACTTC
clone_size: once; d_call: NA; v_call: TRBV10-2; j_call: TRBJ1-6; cdr3_aa: CASRAEVNSPLHF; cdr3_nt: TGCGCCAGCAGGGCAGAGGTTAATTCACCCCTCCACTTT
clone_size: NA; d_call: TRBD2; v_call: TRBV2; j_call: TRBJ2-5; cdr3_aa: CASSSGTSGRARLVQETQYF; cdr3_nt: TGTGCCAGCAGTTCCGGGACTAGCGGGAGGGCGAGACTAGTACAGGAGACCCAGTACTTC
clone_size: NA; d_call: NA; v_call: TRBV7-7; j_call: TRBJ2-5; cdr3_aa: CASSLVLSRNTQETQYF; cdr3_nt: TGTGCTAGCAGCTTAGTATTATCGCGGAACACCCAAGAGACCCAGTACTTC
clone_size: NA; d_call: TRBD2; v_call: TRBV7-9; j_call: TRBJ2-1; cdr3_aa: CASSLSSGFRGEQFF; cdr3_nt: TGTGCCAGCAGCCTATCTAGCGGGTTTAGGGGTGAGCAGTTCTTC
clone_size: NA; d_call: TRBD1; v_call: TRBV27; j_call: TRBJ1-6; cdr3_aa: CASSSGTGNSPLHF; cdr3_nt: TGTGCCAGCAGTTCCGGGACAGGGAATTCACCCCTCCACTTT
clone_size: NA; d_call: NA; v_call: TRBV29-1; j_call: TRBJ2-3; cdr3_aa: CSPRLAGGSTDTQYF; cdr3_nt: TGCAGCCCCCGGCTTGCGGGCGGCAGCACAGATACGCAGTATTTT
clone_size: NA; d_call: TRBD1; v_call: TRBV12-5; j_call: TRBJ1-3; cdr3_aa: CASGLVGQGGSGNTIYF; cdr3_nt: TGTGCTAGTGGTTTGGTCGGACAGGGGGGGTCTGGAAACACCATATATTTT
clone_size: NA; d_call: NA; v_call: TRBV18; j_call: TRBJ1-1; cdr3_aa: CASSTTGPPNTEAFF; cdr3_nt: TGTGCCAGCTCTACCACTGGACCGCCGAACACTGAAGCTTTCTTT
clone_size: once; d_call: TRBD1; v_call: TRBV9; j_call: TRBJ2-7; cdr3_aa: CASSVGQGTYEQYF; cdr3_nt: TGTGCCAGCAGCGTGGGACAGGGTACCTACGAGCAGTACTTC
clone_size: NA; d_call: NA; v_call: TRBV11-3; j_call: TRBJ2-3; cdr3_aa: CASSFSGSTDTQYF; cdr3_nt: TGTGCCAGCAGCTTTAGTGGGAGCACAGATACGCAGTATTTT
clone_size: NA; d_call: TRBD1; v_call: TRBV11-2; j_call: TRBJ1-2; cdr3_aa: CASSMSGTGSYGYTF; cdr3_nt: TGTGCCAGCAGCATGTCCGGGACAGGGAGCTATGGCTACACCTTC
clone_size: NA; d_call: NA; v_call: TRBV29-1; j_call: TRBJ1-1; cdr3_aa: CSVEDLALRDTEAFF; cdr3_nt: TGCAGCGTTGAAGATTTAGCCCTGAGGGACACTGAAGCTTTCTTT
clone_size: NA; d_call: TRBD1; v_call: TRBV29-1; j_call: TRBJ2-3; cdr3_aa: CSVTPGDRGLNTQYF; cdr3_nt: TGCAGCGTTACCCCGGGGGACAGGGGGTTAAATACGCAGTATTTT
clone_size: few; d_call: NA; v_call: TRBV30; j_call: TRBJ1-2; cdr3_aa: CAWSAGRGDGYTF; cdr3_nt: TGTGCCTGGAGTGCCGGTCGGGGGGATGGCTACACCTTC
clone_size: NA; d_call: NA; v_call: TRBV7-9; j_call: TRBJ2-5; cdr3_aa: CASSPTLGRGHF; cdr3_nt: TGTGCCAGCAGCCCGACCTTAGGCAGGGGCCACTTC